This TCR beta chain is drawn from a study of blood T cell repertoires in COVID-19. As for the study in general: Acute-phase and convalescent COVID-19 samples originated in the United States, Italy and Spain.

The V gene end was trimmed by 6 bases and the J gene end by 0 bases; junction bases not matched to a gene: 7. The CDR3 is made up of 15 amino acids. Germline assignment: CDR1 MNHNY and CDR2 SVGAGI (reference sequence). Residents of about 25 US areas, aged 18 to 89 years, made up the participants. Donors in Cohort 3 counted as recovered after two negative PCRs, clearance, or symptom resolution. Profiling relied on immunoSEQ multiplex PCR, and the TCRdb table lists in-frame clones only, not all of them. The sample has around 400,000 clones; about 90% are singletons. The origin of this receptor is a woman aged 25 to 39 who had recovered from COVID-19. The chain couples TRBV6-6 to TRBJ2-7; 8 bases line up with TRBD1. The sample taken for sequencing was PBMCs or T cells enriched from blood (not recorded which). The CDR3 region is CASRQQGESSYEQYF. In DNA form, the CDR3 reads TGTGCCAGCAGACAACAGGGGGAGAGCTCCTACGAGCAGTACTTC.